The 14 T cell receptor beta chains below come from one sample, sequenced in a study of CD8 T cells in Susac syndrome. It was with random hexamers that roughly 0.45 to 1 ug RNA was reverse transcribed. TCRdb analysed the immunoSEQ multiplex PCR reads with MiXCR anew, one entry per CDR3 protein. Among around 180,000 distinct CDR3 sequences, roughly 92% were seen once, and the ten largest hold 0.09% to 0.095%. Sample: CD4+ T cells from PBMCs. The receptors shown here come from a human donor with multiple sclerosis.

The CDR3 region is CASRRGGATEAFF. Written as DNA, the CDR3 is TGTGCCAGCAGACGAGGGGGCGCCACTGAAGCTTTCTTT. The chain links TRBV7-2 to TRBJ1-1; TRBD1 matches at 7 bases. Germline assignment: CDR1 SGHTA and CDR2 FQGNSA. Unmatched junction bases numbered 5, after V lost 6 bases and J lost 4 bases. The length of the CDR3 is 13 residues.

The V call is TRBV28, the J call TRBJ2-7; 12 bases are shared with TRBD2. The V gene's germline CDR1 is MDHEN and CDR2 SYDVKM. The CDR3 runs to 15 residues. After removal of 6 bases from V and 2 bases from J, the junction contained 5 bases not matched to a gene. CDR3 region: CASRPTSGGTYEQYF. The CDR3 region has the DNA TGTGCCAGCAGACCGACTAGCGGGGGCACCTACGAGCAGTACTTC.

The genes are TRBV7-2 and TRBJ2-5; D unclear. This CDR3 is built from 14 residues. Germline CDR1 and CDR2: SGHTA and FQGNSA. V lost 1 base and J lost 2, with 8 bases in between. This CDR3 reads CASSLEPYQETQYF. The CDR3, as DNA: TGTGCCAGCAGCTTAGAACCCTATCAAGAGACCCAGTACTTC.

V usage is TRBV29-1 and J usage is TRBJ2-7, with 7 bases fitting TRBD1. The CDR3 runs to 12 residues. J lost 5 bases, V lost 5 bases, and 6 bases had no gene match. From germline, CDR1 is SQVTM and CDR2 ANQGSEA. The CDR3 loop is CSVIRGHDEQYF. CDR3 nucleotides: TGCAGCGTTATTAGGGGGCACGACGAGCAGTACTTC.

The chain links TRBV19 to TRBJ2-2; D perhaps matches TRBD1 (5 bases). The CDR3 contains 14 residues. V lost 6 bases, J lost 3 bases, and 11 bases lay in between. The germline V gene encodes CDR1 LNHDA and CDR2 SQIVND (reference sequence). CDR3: CASRPQAYTGELFF. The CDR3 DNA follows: TGTGCCAGTAGGCCACAGGCTTACACCGGGGAGCTGTTTTTT.

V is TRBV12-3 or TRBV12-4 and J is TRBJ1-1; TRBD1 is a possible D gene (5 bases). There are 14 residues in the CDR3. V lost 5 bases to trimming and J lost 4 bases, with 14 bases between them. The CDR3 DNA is TGTGCCAGCAGTCTGGACAACTTCGGCACTGAAGCTTTCTTT. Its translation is CASSLDNFGTEAFF.

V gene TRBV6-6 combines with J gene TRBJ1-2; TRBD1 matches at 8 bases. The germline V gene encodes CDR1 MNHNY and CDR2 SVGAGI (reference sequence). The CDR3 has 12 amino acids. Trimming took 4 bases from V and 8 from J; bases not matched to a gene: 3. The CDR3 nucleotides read TGTGCCAGCAGTTCAGGACAGGGAGGCTACACCTTC. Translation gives CASSSGQGGYTF.

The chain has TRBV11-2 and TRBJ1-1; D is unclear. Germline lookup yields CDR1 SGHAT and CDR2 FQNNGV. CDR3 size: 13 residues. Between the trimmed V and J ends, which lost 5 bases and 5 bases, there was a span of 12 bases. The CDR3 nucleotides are TGTGCCAGCAGCCTCGCCGGGGAGACTGAAGCTTTCTTT. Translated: CASSLAGETEAFF.

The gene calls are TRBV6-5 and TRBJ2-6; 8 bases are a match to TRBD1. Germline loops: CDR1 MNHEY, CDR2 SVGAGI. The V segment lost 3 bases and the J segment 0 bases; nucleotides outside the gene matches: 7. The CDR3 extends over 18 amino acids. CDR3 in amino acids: CASSYGQGSPSGANVLTF. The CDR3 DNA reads TGTGCCAGCAGTTATGGACAGGGTTCCCCCTCTGGGGCCAACGTCCTGACTTTC.

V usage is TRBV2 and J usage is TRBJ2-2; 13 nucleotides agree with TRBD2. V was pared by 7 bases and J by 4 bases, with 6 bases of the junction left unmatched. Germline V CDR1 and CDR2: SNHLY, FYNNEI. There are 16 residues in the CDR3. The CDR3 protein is CASTGLAGAGTGELFF. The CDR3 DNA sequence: TGTGCCAGCACCGGACTAGCGGGAGCCGGCACCGGGGAGCTGTTTTTT. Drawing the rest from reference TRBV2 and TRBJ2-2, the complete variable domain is EPEVTQTPSHQVTQMGQEVILRCVPISNHLYFYWYRQILGQKVEFLVSFYNNEISEKSEIFDDQFSVERPDGSNFTLKIRSTKLEDSAMYFCASTGLAGAGTGELFFGEGSRLTVL.

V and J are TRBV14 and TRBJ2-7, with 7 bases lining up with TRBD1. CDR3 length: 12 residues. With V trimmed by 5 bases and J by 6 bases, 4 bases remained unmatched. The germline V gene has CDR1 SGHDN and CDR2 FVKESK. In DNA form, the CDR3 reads TGTGCCAGCAGCGTACAGGGGAGCGAGCAGTACTTC. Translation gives CASSVQGSEQYF.

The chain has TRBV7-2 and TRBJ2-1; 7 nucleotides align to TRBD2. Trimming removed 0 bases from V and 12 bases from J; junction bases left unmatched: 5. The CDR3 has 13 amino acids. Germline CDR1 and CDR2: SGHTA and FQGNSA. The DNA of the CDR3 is TGTGCCAGCAGCTTAGCTGTAAGGGAGGGGCAGTTCTTC. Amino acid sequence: CASSLAVREGQFF.

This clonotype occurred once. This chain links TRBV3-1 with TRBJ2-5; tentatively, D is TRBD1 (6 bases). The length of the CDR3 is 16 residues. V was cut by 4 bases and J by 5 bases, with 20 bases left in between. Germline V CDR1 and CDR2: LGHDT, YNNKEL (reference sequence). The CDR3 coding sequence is TGTGCCAGCAGCCCCAAGAGCGGCCAGGGGTGGGAGACCCAGTACTTC. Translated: CASSPKSGQGWETQYF.

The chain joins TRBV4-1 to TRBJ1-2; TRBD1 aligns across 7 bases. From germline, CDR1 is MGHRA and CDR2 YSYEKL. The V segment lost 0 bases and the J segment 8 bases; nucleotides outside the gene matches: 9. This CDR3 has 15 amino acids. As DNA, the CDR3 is TGCGCCAGCAGCCAAGATGGCGACAGGGCTTACGGCTACACCTTC. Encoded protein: CASSQDGDRAYGYTF.